The rows below give T cell receptor beta chains drawn from one sample of a study of memory CD4+ T cells and cytomegalovirus serostatus. Libraries were prepared by immunoSEQ multiplex PCR; TCRdb keeps only in-frame clonotypes and omits some of them. The repertoire holds 50,000 or so clones, around 85% seen once, with about 0.82% in the top ten. Sequenced material: memory CD4+ T cells from blood. The origin of the receptors is an adult in good health and CMV-seronegative. CDR3s include the opening cysteine and the closing phenylalanine or tryptophan. The D gene is left open where the match is weak. Clone size appears in some rows only: once, few, many, or a class for an expanded clone.

CDR3nt	CDR3aa	j_gene	abundance	d_gene	v_gene
TGTGCCAGCAGTTACTCGAGCGGGAGGGCCACAGATACGCAGTATTTT	CASSYSSGRATDTQYF	TRBJ2-3	once	TRBD2	TRBV6-6
TGTGCCAGCAGTTACGAAGGTAGCAATCAGCCCCAGCATTTT	CASSYEGSNQPQHF	TRBJ1-5	few	NA	TRBV6-6
TGTGCCAGCTCATCGAGGATTTGGGCTAGCGGGAGAGCCGCGAGGAATACGCAGTATTTT	CASSSRIWASGRAARNTQYF	TRBJ2-3	NA	TRBD2	TRBV18
TGTGCCAGCAGCTTAAATTCAGACAGCTATGGCTACACCTTC	CASSLNSDSYGYTF	TRBJ1-2	NA	NA	TRBV13
TGTGCCAGCAGCGTAGATTCGGGGACCTATGGCTACACCTTC	CASSVDSGTYGYTF	TRBJ1-2	NA	NA	TRBV9
TGTGCCAGCAGCTTATATCGGGACACTGAAGCTTTCTTT	CASSLYRDTEAFF	TRBJ1-1	NA	NA	TRBV7-2
TGTGCCAGCAGCGGACAGGACAACACTGAAGCTTTCTTT	CASSGQDNTEAFF	TRBJ1-1	once	TRBD1	TRBV2
TGTGCCAGCACTAGGGGTATAACGCAGTATTTT	CASTRGITQYF	TRBJ2-3	NA	NA	TRBV27
TGTGCCAGCAGCCCCCAAAAAGCCGTAGCCGGGAGCTACAATGAGCAGTTCTTC	CASSPQKAVAGSYNEQFF	TRBJ2-1	NA	NA	TRBV4-2
TGTGCTAGTGGGTCAGTTCGGGGCTACACCTTC	CASGSVRGYTF	TRBJ1-2	NA	NA	TRBV12-5
TGCGCCAGCAGCCAAGAACAAACAGATACGCAGTATTTT	CASSQEQTDTQYF	TRBJ2-3	NA	NA	TRBV4-1
TGCGCCAGCAGCTTGGCTACGTCGGGTGGGACCTCCTACGAGCAGTACTTC	CASSLATSGGTSYEQYF	TRBJ2-7	few	NA	TRBV5-1
TGTGCCAGCAGTTATAGGGGGGGGACCGGGGAGCTGTTTTTT	CASSYRGGTGELFF	TRBJ2-2	once	NA	TRBV2
TGTGCCAGTAGTAGCCCCAGGGGCAATAATGAAAAACTGTTTTTT	CASSSPRGNNEKLFF	TRBJ1-4	NA	NA	TRBV19